The 8 T cell receptor beta chains listed next were all sequenced from one sample in a study of cytomegalovirus exposure and HLA in healthy donors. The primer mix had 60 Vbeta and 13 Jbeta primers. Sequenced by immunoSEQ multiplex PCR; TCRdb stores in-frame clones only, minus some. Seen here are fewer than 150,000 clones, around four fifths observed once, and the top ten hold around 2%. Sequenced input: PBMCs. The receptors stem from a man aged 25 to 45 in good health and CMV-seronegative.

This sequence joins TRBV4-1 and TRBJ1-2, with TRBD1 as a possible D gene (6 bases). The V gene's germline CDR1 is MGHRA and CDR2 YSYEKL. V was shortened by 3 bases and J by 1 base, with 9 bases between the two germline ends. This CDR3 is built from 14 residues. CDR3 DNA sequence: TGCGCCAGCAGCCATAACAGGGATAACTATGGCTACACCTTC. Its protein product is CASSHNRDNYGYTF.

The sample holds one count of this clone. The chain employs TRBV25-1 and TRBJ2-7; TRBD1 matches at 9 bases. This CDR3 region has 16 residues. The V segment lost 3 bases and the J segment 6 bases; nucleotides outside the gene matches: 12. Germline lookup yields CDR1 MGHDK and CDR2 SYGVNS. The CDR3 bases are TGTGCCAGCAGTGATTACGCCGTGGACAGGGGAACCGAGCAGTACTTC. This sequence encodes CASSDYAVDRGTEQYF.

This chain links TRBV5-1 with TRBJ2-4; the D gene is possibly TRBD1 (5 bases). The CDR3 covers 15 residues. V was pared by 0 bases and J by 0 bases, with 7 bases between. Per the germline V gene, CDR1 is SGHRS and CDR2 is YFSETQ. CDR3 residues: CASSLAQGAKNIQYF. The CDR3, as DNA: TGCGCCAGCAGCTTGGCCCAGGGAGCCAAAAACATTCAGTACTTC.

This clone was observed a single time. A read error may account for a junction end that differs from germline. The V call is TRBV5-4, the J call TRBJ2-6; 7 bases are shared with TRBD2. CDR3 length equals 18 residues. CDR1 is SGHNT and CDR2 is YYREEE in the germline V gene (reference sequence). CDR3 bases: TGTGCCAGCAGCTTGGGGGGGGGAGTAGTCTCTGGGGCCAACGTCCTGCCTTTC. It yields the protein CASSLGGGVVSGANVLPF.

Details on this clone: The identical CDR3 is also encoded by other nucleotide sequences in the sample. The chain has TRBV7-9 and TRBJ2-7; D call uncertain. CDR3 size: 11 residues. The germline gives CDR1 SEHNR, CDR2 FQNEAQ (reference sequence). Trimming stripped 5 bases from V and 2 bases from J, with 4 bases between. In nucleotides, the CDR3 is TGTGCCAGCAGCCTTACCTACGAGCAGTACTTC. It yields the protein CASSLTYEQYF.

The chain employs TRBV5-4 and TRBJ2-3; maybe TRBD1 (6 bases). This CDR3 is 15 amino acids long. Germline CDR1 SGHNT, CDR2 YYREEE (reference sequence). The germline V and J ends were trimmed by 3 bases and 5 bases, with 16 bases remaining between them. CDR3 DNA: TGTGCCAGCAGCTCCCGGTCACAGGGCAGAGATACGCAGTATTTT. Residues: CASSSRSQGRDTQYF.

This chain links TRBV29-1 with TRBJ2-3, with D possibly matching TRBD2 (5 bases). Per germline, CDR1 SQVTM and CDR2 ANQGSEA. V was pared by 5 bases and J by 3 bases, with 9 bases between. The CDR3 sequence is 12 residues long. The CDR3 sequence: CSVFRGTDTQYF. CDR3 bases: TGCAGCGTTTTTCGCGGGACAGATACGCAGTATTTT.

V gene TRBV30 combines with J gene TRBJ2-2; TRBD2 matches 9 bases. CDR3 length: 15 amino acids. V lost 3 bases to trimming and J lost 6 bases; unmatched junction nucleotides: 8. Germline CDR1 reads GTSNPN; CDR2 reads SVGIG (reference sequence). Here the CDR3 reads CAWSRGLAGSGELFF. The CDR3, as DNA: TGTGCCTGGAGCCGGGGGCTAGCGGGGTCCGGGGAGCTGTTTTTT.